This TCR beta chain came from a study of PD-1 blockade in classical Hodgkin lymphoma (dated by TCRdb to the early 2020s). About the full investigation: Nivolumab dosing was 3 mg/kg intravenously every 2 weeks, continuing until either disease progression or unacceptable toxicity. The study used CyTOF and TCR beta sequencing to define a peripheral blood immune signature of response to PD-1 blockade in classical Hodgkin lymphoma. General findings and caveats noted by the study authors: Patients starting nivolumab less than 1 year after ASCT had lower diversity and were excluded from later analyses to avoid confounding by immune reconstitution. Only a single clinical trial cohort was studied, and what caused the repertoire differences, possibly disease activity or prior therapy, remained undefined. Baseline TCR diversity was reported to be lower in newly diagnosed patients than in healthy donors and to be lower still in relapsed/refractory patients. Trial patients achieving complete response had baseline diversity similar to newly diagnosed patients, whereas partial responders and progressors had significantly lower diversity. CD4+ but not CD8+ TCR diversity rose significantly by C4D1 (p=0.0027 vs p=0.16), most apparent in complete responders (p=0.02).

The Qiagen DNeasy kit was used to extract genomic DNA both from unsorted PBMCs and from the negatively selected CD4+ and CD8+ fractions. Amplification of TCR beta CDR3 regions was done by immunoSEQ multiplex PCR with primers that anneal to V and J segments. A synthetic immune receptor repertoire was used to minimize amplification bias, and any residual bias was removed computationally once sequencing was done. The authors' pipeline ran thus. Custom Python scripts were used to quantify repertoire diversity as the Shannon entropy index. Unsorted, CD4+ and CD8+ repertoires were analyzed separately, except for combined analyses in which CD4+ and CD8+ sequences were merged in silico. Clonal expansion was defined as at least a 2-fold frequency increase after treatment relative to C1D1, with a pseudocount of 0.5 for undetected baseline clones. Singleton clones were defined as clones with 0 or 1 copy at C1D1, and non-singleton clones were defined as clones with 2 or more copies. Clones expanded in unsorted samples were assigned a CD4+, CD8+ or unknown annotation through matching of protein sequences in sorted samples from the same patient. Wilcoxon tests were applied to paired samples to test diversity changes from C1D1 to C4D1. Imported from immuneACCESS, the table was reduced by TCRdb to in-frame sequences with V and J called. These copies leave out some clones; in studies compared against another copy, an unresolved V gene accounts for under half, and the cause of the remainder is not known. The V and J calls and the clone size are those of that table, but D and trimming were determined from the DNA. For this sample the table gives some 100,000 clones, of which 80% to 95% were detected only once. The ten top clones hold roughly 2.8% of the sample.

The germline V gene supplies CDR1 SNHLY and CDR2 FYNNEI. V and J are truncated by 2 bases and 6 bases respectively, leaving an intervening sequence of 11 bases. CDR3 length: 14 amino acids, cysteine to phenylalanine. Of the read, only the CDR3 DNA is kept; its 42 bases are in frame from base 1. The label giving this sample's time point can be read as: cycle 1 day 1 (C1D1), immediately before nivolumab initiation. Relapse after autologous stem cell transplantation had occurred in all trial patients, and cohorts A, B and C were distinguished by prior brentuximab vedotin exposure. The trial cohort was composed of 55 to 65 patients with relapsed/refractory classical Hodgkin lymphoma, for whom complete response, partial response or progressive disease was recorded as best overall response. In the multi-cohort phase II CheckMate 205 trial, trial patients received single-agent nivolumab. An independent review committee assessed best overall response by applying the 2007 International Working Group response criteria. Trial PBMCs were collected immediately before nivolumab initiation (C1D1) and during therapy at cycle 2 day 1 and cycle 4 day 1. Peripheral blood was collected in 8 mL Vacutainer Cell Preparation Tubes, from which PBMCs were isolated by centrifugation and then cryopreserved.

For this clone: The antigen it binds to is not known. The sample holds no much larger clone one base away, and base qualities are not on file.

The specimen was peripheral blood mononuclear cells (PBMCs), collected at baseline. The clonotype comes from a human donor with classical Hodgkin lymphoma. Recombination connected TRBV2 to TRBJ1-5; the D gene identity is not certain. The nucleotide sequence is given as TGTGCCAGCAGTGAAATAAGGGTTGGTCAGCCCCAGCATTTT. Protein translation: CASSEIRVGQPQHF. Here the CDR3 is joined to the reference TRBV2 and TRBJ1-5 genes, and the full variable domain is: EPEVTQTPSHQVTQMGQEVILRCVPISNHLYFYWYRQILGQKVEFLVSFYNNEISEKSEIFDDQFSVERPDGSNFTLKIRSTKLEDSAMYFCASSEIRVGQPQHFGDGTRLSIL.